Sequencing of this T cell receptor beta chain was carried out in a study of identical twins. Study-level results: Abundant beta clonotypes from cord blood bore fewer insertions; memory repertoires lacked this pattern. Researchers reported excess low generation probability among twin-shared out-of-frame alpha sequences.

This clonotype was observed a few times. Its antigen is unknown. Healthy Caucasian donors formed the entire cohort. A single record per CDR3 protein comes from TCRdb applying MiXCR to the 5' RACE reads. The top ten clones hold approximately 0.52% of a sample with some 460,000 distinct CDR3 sequences, 14% of them seen once. The ends were cut back, 7 bases at V and 4 bases at J, with 17 bases in the middle. Germline V lookup: CDR1 LGHDT, CDR2 YNNKEL (reference sequence). This CDR3 has 14 residues. This sample was also put to use in a study of yellow fever vaccine responses in identical twins.

The chain is built from TRBV3-1 and TRBJ2-7, with D perhaps matching TRBD1 (6 bases). This clonotype originated in a woman aged 18 to 35 in good health. What was sequenced was CD4+ T cells sorted from blood. The CDR3 is CASTSRGQFYEQYF. The DNA for the CDR3 is TGTGCCAGCACCTCACGCGGACAGTTTTACGAGCAGTACTTC.